Listed below are T cell receptor beta chains from one sample, sequenced in a study of coeliac disease. The protocol was immunoSEQ multiplex PCR, while the TCRdb copy is restricted to in-frame clones and leaves out a portion. The sample has almost 4,000 clones; 59% are singletons. What was sequenced was lymphocytes from the gut lamina propria. These TCRs come from a man aged 70 or older without celiac disease. CDR3s leave out the opening cysteine and the closing phenylalanine or tryptophan.

V gene | CDR3 protein
TRBV4-1 | ASSHRGDQYNEQF
TRBV7-9 | ASSVSGRAETQY
TRBV5-1 | ASSGLASETQY
TRBV6-6 | ASSPRIQHNEQF
TRBV7-9 | ASSSVALREKLF
TRBV7-2 | ASSFRGNTEAF
TRBV5-4 | ASSLEAGSPYGYT
TRBV7-2 | ASSSRLPYNEQF
TRBV9 | ASSVALGQGWYEQY
TRBV5-1 | ASSSSGGHLGEQY
TRBV2 | ASSEKGLGNQPQH
TRBV18 | ASSPPESPNTEAF
TRBV5-6 | ASSSYQETQY
TRBV7-2 | ASSSRGGDYGYT
TRBV19 | ASRAPDNSPLH
TRBV6-1 | ASSVLRGAYEQY